This section outlines one T cell receptor (beta chain) sequence together with its context. Its antigen remains unknown. cDNA molecules, individually, were tagged with unique molecular identifiers. From the 5' RACE reads, TCRdb called clonotypes with MiXCR, one entry per CDR3 protein. This sample has roughly 52,000 distinct CDR3 sequences, with about 6% found just once. This entry comes from a study of early T cells in non-severe SARS-CoV-2 infection. Study in general: The input, bulk RNA from unsorted whole blood, was sequenced, and chains were unpaired. Findings of the study overall: VDJdb matching favored anti-spike CD8 responses, missing private and CD4 specificities.

This specimen consisted of whole blood, obtained at baseline. The source of this sequence is an adult who was a healthcare worker with PCR-confirmed SARS-CoV-2 infection or an uninfected control (not recorded which).

The CDR3 nucleotides are TGTGCCAGCAGTAGCATAACCTACGAGCAGTACTTC. This gives the protein CASSSITYEQYF. The chain has TRBV6-1 and TRBJ2-7; no clear D. Germline V lookup: CDR1 MNHNS, CDR2 SASEGT. CDR3 length: 12 residues. V lost 5 bases, J lost 2 bases, and 7 bases lay in between.